The 18 T cell receptor beta chains in this list originate from one sample, sequenced in a study of blood T cell repertoires in COVID-19. The method was immunoSEQ multiplex PCR; TCRdb's version includes in-frame clones alone and lacks a portion of them. The sample holds 120,000 or so clones, around 90% seen once. The sample comprised peripheral blood. These receptors all come from a human donor in a cohort sampled during active COVID-19.

This chain uses TRBV6-5 with TRBJ2-1; 8 bases are a match to TRBD2. CDR3 length: 15 amino acids. Germline CDR1 is MNHEY and CDR2 is SVGAGI. V was pared by 5 bases and J by 4 bases, with 7 bases of the junction left unmatched. CDR3 loop: CASSTPGGGYNEQFF. As DNA, the CDR3 is TGTGCCAGCAGTACCCCCGGCGGGGGGTACAATGAGCAGTTCTTC.

The rearrangement uses TRBV2 and TRBJ1-5, with D possibly matching TRBD1 (5 bases). This CDR3 spans 12 amino acids. The V end was cut by 3 bases, the J end by 8 bases, with 8 bases between. The germline gives CDR1 SNHLY, CDR2 FYNNEI. CDR3 in amino acids: CASSDQGEPQHF. The CDR3 nucleotides read TGTGCCAGCAGTGACCAGGGTGAGCCCCAGCATTTT.

The rearrangement uses TRBV7-2 and TRBJ1-5, with no clear D. CDR1 is SGHTA, CDR2 FQGNSA, per germline. CDR3 length: 15 residues. Trimming removed 5 bases from V and 3 bases from J, with 14 bases in between. The CDR3 nucleotides read TGTGCCAGCAGCCGTTCCGGAGTTAACAATCAGCCCCAGCATTTT. Translation: CASSRSGVNNQPQHF.

The rearrangement links TRBV9 to TRBJ2-1; 9 bases fit TRBD2. The germline V gene encodes CDR1 SGDLS and CDR2 YYNGEE. The CDR3 length is 18 residues. Germline trimming cut 0 bases from V and 0 bases from J; bases unmatched to any gene: 7. CDR3 loop: CASSVAGLASSSYNEQFF. In DNA, the CDR3 is TGTGCCAGCAGCGTAGCTGGACTAGCGTCAAGCTCCTACAATGAGCAGTTCTTC.

V gene TRBV5-5 combines with J gene TRBJ1-2; the D is unclear. Germline V gene data show CDR1 as SGHKS and CDR2 as YYEKEE (reference sequence). The CDR3 contains 14 residues. With 1 base removed from V and 4 bases from J, the gap between germline ends came to 11 bases. CDR3: CASSLSSKSYGYTF. CDR3 nucleotides: TGTGCCAGCAGCTTGTCGTCCAAGAGCTATGGCTACACCTTC. The full variable domain, with the rest looked up from reference TRBV5-5 and TRBJ1-2, is DAGVTQSPTHLIKTRGQQVTLRCSPISGHKSVSWYQQVLGQGPQFIFQYYEKEERGRGNFPDRFSARQFPNYSSELNVNALLLGDSALYLCASSLSSKSYGYTFGSGTRLTVV.

This chain connects TRBV20-1 to TRBJ1-6, with D unresolved. The ends were cut back, 3 bases at V and 9 bases at J, with 12 bases in the middle. This CDR3 contains 13 residues. Germline loops: CDR1 DFQATT, CDR2 SNEGSKA (reference sequence). The CDR3 region has the DNA TGCAGTGCTAGTTCCGCGGGAGGTTCACCCCTCCACTTT. Translating gives CSASSAGGSPLHF.

The CDR3 sequence: CASSEAGAGKGYTF. Here the CDR3 DNA reads TGTGCCAGCAGTGAAGCGGGGGCCGGGAAAGGCTACACCTTC. V usage is TRBV6-1 and J usage is TRBJ1-2; possible D gene TRBD1, 6 bases. V lost 0 bases to trimming and J lost 8 bases, with 13 bases between them. This CDR3 region has 14 residues. Germline CDR1 MNHNS, CDR2 SASEGT.

The gene calls are TRBV7-2 and TRBJ2-2, with D unclear. Germline assignment: CDR1 SGHTA and CDR2 FQGNSA. This CDR3 is 13 amino acids long. Trimming left V 5 bases short and J 7 bases short, with 11 bases between. In DNA, the CDR3 is TGTGCCAGCAGCCCTAACCCTATCGGGGAGCTGTTTTTT. It is translated as CASSPNPIGELFF. Filled out from reference TRBV7-2 and TRBJ2-2, the complete variable domain reads GAGVSQSPSNKVTEKGKDVELRCDPISGHTALYWYRQSLGQGLEFLIYFQGNSAPDKSGLPSDRFSAERTGGSVSTLTIQRTQQEDSAVYLCASSPNPIGELFFGEGSRLTVL.

Here the CDR3 reads CASSPGQMPDAQYF. For the CDR3, the DNA is TGCGCCAGCAGCCCCGGACAGATGCCCGATGCGCAGTATTTT. The chain uses TRBV5-1 and TRBJ2-3; TRBD1 might be the D (6 bases). Trimming removed 4 bases from V and 10 bases from J, with 19 bases in between. The CDR3 is 14 residues long. Per the germline V gene, CDR1 is SGHRS and CDR2 is YFSETQ.

This chain uses TRBV2 with TRBJ1-6; D gene uncertain. The CDR3 has 18 residues. The germline gives CDR1 SNHLY, CDR2 FYNNEI. The ends were cut back, 2 bases at V and 7 bases at J, with 21 bases in the middle. CDR3 DNA sequence: TGTGCCAGCAGTGAATGGAGAAGGGCCCAGAGGGAAAATTCACCCCTCCACTTT. It specifies CASSEWRRAQRENSPLHF.

The rearrangement links TRBV5-4 to TRBJ2-7; 9 nucleotides align to TRBD1. V trimming: 4 bases; J trimming: 3 bases; junction bases outside the gene matches: 5. The CDR3 spans 14 residues. Germline CDR1 is SGHNT and CDR2 is YYREEE (reference sequence). CDR3 amino acids: CASSLGQGIYEQYF. CDR3 nucleotides: TGTGCCAGCAGCCTGGGACAGGGTATCTACGAGCAGTACTTC.

The genes are TRBV6-5 and TRBJ2-2; 10 bases are shared with TRBD1. This CDR3 contains 14 residues. The germline CDR1 and CDR2 sequences are MNHEY and SVGAGI. Trimming cost V 8 bases and J 5 bases; bases outside gene matches: 5. This CDR3 is CASRRDRGTGELFF. The DNA for the CDR3 is TGTGCCAGCCGCCGGGACAGGGGAACCGGGGAGCTGTTTTTT.

This chain connects TRBV7-9 to TRBJ2-7, with D possibly being TRBD2 (5 bases). Looked up from germline, CDR1 is SEHNR and CDR2 is FQNEAQ (reference sequence). Trimming removed 5 bases at V and 2 bases at J, with 7 bases between. The CDR3 is 12 amino acids. The chain's CDR3 is CASSPLAYEQYF. For the CDR3, the DNA is TGTGCCAGCAGCCCACTAGCCTACGAGCAGTACTTC.

This clone was seen a single time. This chain joins TRBV11-3 and TRBJ2-2; D may be TRBD2 (6 bases). Between the trimmed V and J ends, which lost 4 bases and 6 bases, there was a span of 12 bases. The germline CDR1 and CDR2 sequences are SGHNT and YENEEA. This CDR3 has 14 amino acids. In DNA form, the CDR3 reads TGTGCCAGCAGCTCCCGCAGCGGGTCCGGGGAGCTGTTTTTT. It codes for CASSSRSGSGELFF. Full variable domain (missing parts from reference TRBV11-3 and TRBJ2-2): EAGVVQSPRYKIIEKKQPVAFWCNPISGHNTLYWYLQNLGQGPELLIRYENEEAVDDSQLPKDRFSAERLKGVDSTLKIQPAELGDSAVYLCASSSRSGSGELFFGEGSRLTVL.

This chain joins TRBV7-3 and TRBJ2-1; 9 nucleotides match TRBD2. The CDR3 totals 15 residues. Germline loops: CDR1 SGHTA, CDR2 FQGTGA. Trimming removed 2 bases from V and 6 bases from J; junction bases left unmatched: 5. This CDR3 is CASSLYLAGTNEQFF. CDR3 DNA sequence: TGTGCCAGCAGCTTATACCTAGCGGGGACCAATGAGCAGTTCTTC.

CDR3 nucleotide sequence: TGTGCCAGTAGTGTTGGCGGGAGGATTTACAATGAGCAGTTCTTC. Protein sequence: CASSVGGRIYNEQFF. V and J are TRBV19 and TRBJ2-1; 8 nucleotides line up with TRBD2. CDR1 and CDR2 from the germline V gene are LNHDA and SQIVND (reference sequence). With V trimmed by 5 bases and J by 4 bases, 7 bases remained unmatched. This CDR3 is 15 amino acids long.

A single count supports this clone. This chain links TRBV6-2 or TRBV6-3 with TRBJ2-2, with 11 bases aligning to TRBD1. V gave up 4 bases and J gave up 7 bases; unmatched junction bases: 5. CDR1 MNHEY and CDR2 SVGEGT come from the germline V gene. This CDR3 has 15 residues. CDR3 residues: CASSSGQGAGGELFF. CDR3 nucleotide sequence: TGTGCCAGCAGTTCCGGACAGGGGGCCGGCGGGGAGCTGTTTTTT.

The chain links TRBV5-1 to TRBJ2-1; D might be TRBD1 (5 bases). The germline V gene encodes CDR1 SGHRS and CDR2 YFSETQ. Trimming removed 4 bases at V and 3 bases at J, with 8 bases between. The CDR3 spans 13 residues. CDR3 region: CASSPDSYNEQFF. In DNA, the CDR3 is TGCGCCAGCAGCCCCGACAGCTACAATGAGCAGTTCTTC.